This T cell receptor (beta chain) appears in the sequencing data of a study of blood T cell repertoires in COVID-19. Study-wide context: COVID-19 samples collected from the United States, Italy and Spain covered acute and convalescent phases. PBMCs, B-cell-depleted T cells, or T cells provided the cDNA or gDNA that made up the material.

Trimming removed 7 bases from V and 4 bases from J, with 11 bases in between. CDR3 size: 14 residues. Germline V gene data show CDR1 as MNHEY and CDR2 as SVGAGI. In the original analysis: Amplification of reference gene primers provided the estimated nucleated cell counts. Sequenced by immunoSEQ multiplex PCR; TCRdb stores in-frame clones only, minus some. The V and J calls and clone size come from that table; D and trimming were worked out from the DNA. The data show about 100,000 clones, with 91% seen just once and 4.2% held by the top ten. The sequence was obtained from a man younger than 35 with acute or convalescent COVID-19. V usage is TRBV6-5 and J usage is TRBJ2-6; D is unresolved. Sequenced material: peripheral blood. CDR3 sequence reads: CASTPNSGANVLTF. The CDR3 nucleotides read TGTGCCAGCACCCCCAATTCCGGGGCCAACGTCCTGACTTTC.